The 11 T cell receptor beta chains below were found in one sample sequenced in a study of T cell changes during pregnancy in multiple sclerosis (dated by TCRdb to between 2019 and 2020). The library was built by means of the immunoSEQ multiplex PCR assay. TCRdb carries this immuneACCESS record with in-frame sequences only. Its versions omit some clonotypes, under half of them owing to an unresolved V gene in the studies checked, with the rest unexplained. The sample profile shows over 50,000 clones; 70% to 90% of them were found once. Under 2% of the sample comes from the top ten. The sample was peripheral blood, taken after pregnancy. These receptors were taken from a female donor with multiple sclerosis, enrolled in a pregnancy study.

The CDR3 sequence is CATSRDRGAADTQYF. In nucleotides, the CDR3 is TGTGCCACCAGCAGAGACAGGGGGGCCGCGGATACGCAGTATTTT. The chain carries TRBV15 and TRBJ2-3; D perhaps matches TRBD1 (7 bases). The CDR3 is made up of 15 amino acids. Germline CDR1 reads LNHNV; CDR2 reads YYDKDF (reference sequence). V was trimmed by 0 bases and J by 6 bases, leaving 13 bases between them.

The DNA of the CDR3 is TGCGCCAGCAGCTTATTAGCGGGTCCGTCCTACGAGCAGTACTTC. As protein: CASSLLAGPSYEQYF. This chain joins TRBV5-1 and TRBJ2-7; TRBD2 aligns across 7 bases. The CDR3 is 15 amino acids. The V gene's germline CDR1 is SGHRS and CDR2 YFSETQ. V shed 2 bases, J shed 1 base, and the junction held 6 bases outside the gene matches.

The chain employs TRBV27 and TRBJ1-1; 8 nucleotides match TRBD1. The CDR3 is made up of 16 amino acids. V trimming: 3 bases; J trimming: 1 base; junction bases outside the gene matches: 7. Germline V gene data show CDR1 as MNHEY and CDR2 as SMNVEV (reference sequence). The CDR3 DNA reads TGTGCCAGCAGTTTCCGACAGGGGAGAGGGAACACTGAAGCTTTCTTT. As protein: CASSFRQGRGNTEAFF.

CDR3 DNA sequence: TGTGCCAGCAGCTACAGACAGGGTGGGTACAATGAGCAGTTCTTC. Protein product: CASSYRQGGYNEQFF. The chain has TRBV7-9 and TRBJ2-1; 7 nucleotides align to TRBD1. The junction had 7 bases not matched to a gene; V was cut back by 4 bases and J by 4 bases. Germline V CDR1 and CDR2: SEHNR, FQNEAQ (reference sequence). This CDR3 contains 15 residues.

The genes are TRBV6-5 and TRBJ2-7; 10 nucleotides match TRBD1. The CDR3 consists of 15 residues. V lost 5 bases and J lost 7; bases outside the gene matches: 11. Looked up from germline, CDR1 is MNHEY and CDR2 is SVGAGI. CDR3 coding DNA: TGTGCCAGCAGTGCCCCGGGACAGGGGTTGTGGGAGCAGTACTTC. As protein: CASSAPGQGLWEQYF.

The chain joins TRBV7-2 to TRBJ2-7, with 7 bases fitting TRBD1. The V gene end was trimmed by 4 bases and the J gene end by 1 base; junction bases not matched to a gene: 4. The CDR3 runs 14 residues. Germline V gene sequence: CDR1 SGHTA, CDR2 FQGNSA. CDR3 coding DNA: TGTGCCAGCAGCTCGAGACAGGGATCCTACGAGCAGTACTTC. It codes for CASSSRQGSYEQYF. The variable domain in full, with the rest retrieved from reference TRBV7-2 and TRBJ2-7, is GAGVSQSPSNKVTEKGKDVELRCDPISGHTALYWYRQSLGQGLEFLIYFQGNSAPDKSGLPSDRFSAERTGGSVSTLTIQRTQQEDSAVYLCASSSRQGSYEQYFGPGTRLTVT.

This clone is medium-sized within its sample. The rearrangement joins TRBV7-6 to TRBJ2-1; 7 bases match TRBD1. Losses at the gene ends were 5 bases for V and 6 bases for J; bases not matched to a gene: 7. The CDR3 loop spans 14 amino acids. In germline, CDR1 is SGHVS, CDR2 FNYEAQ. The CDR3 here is CASSLYRGGNEQFF. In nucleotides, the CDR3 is TGTGCCAGCAGCCTATACAGGGGCGGCAATGAGCAGTTCTTC.

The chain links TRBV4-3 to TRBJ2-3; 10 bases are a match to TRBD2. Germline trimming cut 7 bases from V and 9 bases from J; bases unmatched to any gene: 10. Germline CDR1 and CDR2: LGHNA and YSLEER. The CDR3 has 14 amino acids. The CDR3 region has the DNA TGCGCCAGCAAACACAGCGGGGGGGCCGGGACGCAGTATTTT. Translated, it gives CASKHSGGAGTQYF.

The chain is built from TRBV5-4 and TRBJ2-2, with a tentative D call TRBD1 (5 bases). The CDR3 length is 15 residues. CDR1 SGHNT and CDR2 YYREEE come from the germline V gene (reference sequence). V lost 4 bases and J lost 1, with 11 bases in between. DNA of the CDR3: TGTGCCAGCAGCCGGCGAGGACAGAACACCGGGGAGCTGTTTTTT. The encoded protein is CASSRRGQNTGELFF. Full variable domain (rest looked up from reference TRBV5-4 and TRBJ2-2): ETGVTQSPTHLIKTRGQQVTLRCSSQSGHNTVSWYQQALGQGPQFIFQYYREEENGRGNFPPRFSGLQFPNYSSELNVNALELDDSALYLCASSRRGQNTGELFFGEGSRLTVL.

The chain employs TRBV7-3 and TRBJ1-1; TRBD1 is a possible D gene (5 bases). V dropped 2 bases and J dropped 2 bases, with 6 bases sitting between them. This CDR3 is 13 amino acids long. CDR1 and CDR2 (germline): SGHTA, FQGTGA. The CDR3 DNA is TGTGCCAGCAGCTTAGGACACAACACTGAAGCTTTCTTT. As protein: CASSLGHNTEAFF.

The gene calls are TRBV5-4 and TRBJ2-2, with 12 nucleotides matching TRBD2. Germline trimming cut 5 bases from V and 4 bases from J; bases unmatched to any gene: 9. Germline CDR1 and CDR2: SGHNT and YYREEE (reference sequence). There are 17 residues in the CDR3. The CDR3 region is CASSPLAGGLGTGELFF. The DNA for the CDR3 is TGTGCCAGCAGTCCCCTAGCGGGGGGGCTTGGCACCGGGGAGCTGTTTTTT.